Each of the 30 T cell receptor beta chains below was sequenced from the same sample in a study of naive and memory T cell subsets. An oligonucleotide containing a UMI was ligated to the 3' end of TCR cDNA. The SP2 primer and nested alpha and beta constant region primers amplified ligated cDNA in four rounds. Each CDR3 protein gets one entry after TCRdb re-called the 5' RACE reads with MiXCR. The repertoire consists of 55,000 to 70,000 distinct CDR3 sequences, with 7.2% occurring once and the leading ten covering 9.7%. All receptors derive from a male donor in good health.

This clonotype was detected ten times or more. V and J are TRBV6-5 and TRBJ1-2; 8 bases line up with TRBD1. The junction had 25 bases not matched to a gene; V was cut back by 11 bases and J by 8 bases. There are 17 residues in the CDR3. Germline CDR1 and CDR2: MNHEY and SVGAGI. The CDR3 bases are TGTGCCTCCTCCGACTCTGCAGGAGGACAGGGCTTACTCGGCTACACCTTC. Amino acid sequence: CASSDSAGGQGLLGYTF.

The sample holds a few counts of this clonotype. The chain joins TRBV7-9 to TRBJ2-2; 7 bases align to TRBD2. Germline CDR1 is SEHNR and CDR2 is FQNEAQ (reference sequence). V gave up 2 bases and J gave up 1 base; unmatched junction bases: 4. The CDR3 covers 16 residues. CDR3 in DNA: TGTGCCAGCAGCTTAAGGCTAGCGGTGAACACCGGGGAGCTGTTTTTT. Its protein is CASSLRLAVNTGELFF. Filled out from reference TRBV7-9 and TRBJ2-2, the complete variable domain reads DTGVSQNPRHKITKRGQNVTFRCDPISEHNRLYWYRQTLGQGPEFLTYFQNEAQLEKSRLLSDRFSAERPKGSFSTLEIQRTEQGDSAMYLCASSLRLAVNTGELFFGEGSRLTVL.

The table lists this clonotype with many counts. This sequence joins TRBV11-2 and TRBJ2-1; D unresolved. Per germline, CDR1 SGHAT and CDR2 FQNNGV. The CDR3 has 12 residues. V shed 5 bases and J shed 3 bases, with 5 bases lying between them. The DNA for the CDR3 is TGTGCCAGCAGCAGGATCTACAATGAGCAGTTCTTC. Translation gives CASSRIYNEQFF.

Turning to this clonotype: A much larger clone lies a single base off, so this may be a read error. CDR3 in DNA: TGTGCCAGCTCACCGCCTGACAGGGGGCCCTACGGGCAGTACTTC. Its translation: CASSPPDRGPYGQYF. The rearrangement links TRBV18 to TRBJ2-7; TRBD1 agrees at 10 bases. The CDR3 consists of 15 residues. Germline assignment: CDR1 KGHSH and CDR2 LQKENI.

The sample holds many counts of this clonotype. The gene calls are TRBV6-2 or TRBV6-3 and TRBJ2-3; TRBD2 aligns across 10 bases. CDR3 length equals 15 residues. Losses at the gene ends were 7 bases for V and 4 bases for J; bases not matched to a gene: 8. The V gene's germline CDR1 is MNHEY and CDR2 SVGEGT. CDR3 sequence: CASTFGTSVADTQYF. The CDR3 DNA is TGTGCCAGCACCTTCGGGACTAGCGTCGCAGATACGCAGTATTTT.

This clonotype was seen repeatedly, ten times or more. The chain uses TRBV20-1 and TRBJ2-1, with 7 bases that match TRBD2. In germline, CDR1 is DFQATT, CDR2 SNEGSKA (reference sequence). Unmatched junction bases numbered 11, after V lost 6 bases and J lost 9 bases. The CDR3 loop spans 13 amino acids. CDR3 in DNA: TGCAGTGCAGGCGGGAGAGGAACTATTGAGCAGTTCTTC. Translating it yields CSAGGRGTIEQFF.

A remark on this clonotype: This could be a read error, since a much larger clone is one nucleotide away. The chain joins TRBV11-1 to TRBJ1-2, with 7 bases aligning to TRBD1. The CDR3 spans 14 residues. Germline V gene data show CDR1 as SGHAT and CDR2 as FQDESV (reference sequence). The junction had 7 bases not matched to a gene; V was cut back by 5 bases and J by 4 bases. The CDR3 spells CASSPFAGGYGYTF. The CDR3 DNA sequence: TGTGCCAGCAGCCCCTTTGCAGGGGGCTATGGCTACACCTTC.

This clonotype has a count of ten or more. The chain recombines TRBV7-6 with TRBJ2-3, with TRBD1 matching 7 bases. Germline V lookup: CDR1 SGHVS, CDR2 FNYEAQ. The CDR3 consists of 16 residues. Germline trimming cut 5 bases from V and 4 bases from J; bases unmatched to any gene: 12. This CDR3 reads CASSPDRVSGPDTQYF. The DNA for the CDR3 is TGTGCCAGCAGCCCAGACAGGGTCTCGGGCCCAGATACGCAGTATTTT.

This clonotype appeared many times. The gene calls are TRBV10-1 and TRBJ2-5; no clear D. The V end lost 3 bases, the J end lost 5 bases, and 7 bases lay between the germline ends. CDR1 and CDR2 (germline): WNHNN, SYGVQD (reference sequence). This CDR3 is built from 12 residues. Here the CDR3 DNA reads TGCGCCAGCAGTGATTGGAGCGAGACCCAGTACTTC. It is translated as CASSDWSETQYF.

V is TRBV24-1 and J is TRBJ2-1, with 14 nucleotides matching TRBD2. The V gene end was trimmed by 7 bases and the J gene end by 7 bases; junction bases not matched to a gene: 5. Germline assignment: CDR1 KGHDR and CDR2 SFDVKD. The CDR3 sequence is 15 residues long. This chain's CDR3 is CATSDWTSGGNEQFF. CDR3 DNA sequence: TGTGCCACCAGCGACTGGACTAGCGGGGGGAATGAGCAGTTCTTC.

This clonotype has more than one count but fewer than ten. The CDR3 DNA sequence: TGTGCCAGCAGCTCCGGACTAAGCGGGGGGTACCAAGAGACCCAGTACTTC. Its protein product is CASSSGLSGGYQETQYF. The chain links TRBV7-2 to TRBJ2-5, with TRBD2 matching 9 bases. Trimming removed 4 bases from V and 0 bases from J; junction bases left unmatched: 9. Germline CDR1 is SGHTA and CDR2 is FQGNSA. This CDR3 contains 17 residues.

This sequence joins TRBV7-2 and TRBJ2-1, with TRBD2 matching 12 bases. The J segment lost 1 base and the V segment lost 4 bases, leaving 8 bases of the junction unmatched. The germline V gene encodes CDR1 SGHTA and CDR2 FQGNSA. The CDR3 runs to 18 residues. CDR3 in amino acids: CASSSRRGLAGSYNEQFF. The CDR3 coding sequence is TGTGCCAGCAGCTCAAGACGAGGACTAGCGGGGTCCTACAATGAGCAGTTCTTC. Full variable domain (remainder filled in from reference TRBV7-2 and TRBJ2-1): GAGVSQSPSNKVTEKGKDVELRCDPISGHTALYWYRQSLGQGLEFLIYFQGNSAPDKSGLPSDRFSAERTGGSVSTLTIQRTQQEDSAVYLCASSSRRGLAGSYNEQFFGPGTRLTVL.

CDR3 loop: CASSRVGPSTDTQYF. CDR3 nucleotides: TGCGCCAGCAGCCGGGTGGGCCCTAGCACAGATACGCAGTATTTT. The rearrangement uses TRBV5-1 and TRBJ2-3; D not resolved. Per the germline V gene, CDR1 is SGHRS and CDR2 is YFSETQ. This CDR3 comprises 15 residues. With 4 bases removed from V and 0 bases from J, the gap between germline ends came to 12 bases.

CDR3 residues: CAWSVPDTQYF. For the CDR3, the DNA is TGTGCCTGGAGTGTTCCAGATACGCAGTATTTT. This sequence joins TRBV30 and TRBJ2-3; D is unresolved. This CDR3 has 11 residues. CDR1 and CDR2 (germline): GTSNPN, SVGIG (reference sequence). V was shortened by 0 bases and J by 4 bases, with 2 bases between the two germline ends.

V and J are TRBV7-2 and TRBJ2-7, with unresolved D. The CDR3 is 13 amino acids. The germline gives CDR1 SGHTA, CDR2 FQGNSA. V was cut by 5 bases and J by 7 bases, with 15 bases left in between. In DNA form, the CDR3 reads TGTGCCAGCAGCCCCTTAAATAGTGGGGAGCAGTACTTC. Residues: CASSPLNSGEQYF.

The V gene is TRBV11-2, the J gene TRBJ2-2; TRBD2 aligns across 10 bases. The CDR3 is made up of 15 amino acids. Germline V gene sequence: CDR1 SGHAT, CDR2 FQNNGV. V shed 5 bases, J shed 2 bases, and the junction held 2 bases outside the gene matches. CDR3 DNA sequence: TGTGCCAGCAGCATACTAGCGGGAAACACCGGGGAGCTGTTTTTT. This sequence encodes CASSILAGNTGELFF.

The V call is TRBV6-5, the J call TRBJ1-3; a weak D match, TRBD1 (5 bases). V lost 6 bases, J lost 1 base, and 13 bases lay in between. Germline values: CDR1 MNHEY, CDR2 SVGAGI. The CDR3 has 15 residues. This CDR3 reads CASRPGGFSGNTIYF. Here the CDR3 DNA reads TGTGCCAGCAGACCCGGGGGGTTTTCTGGAAACACCATATATTTT.

The J gene is TRBJ1-4, the V gene TRBV2; TRBD1 might be the D (6 bases). This CDR3 has 14 amino acids. Trimming took 6 bases from V and 4 from J, leaving 12 bases between them. Germline loops: CDR1 SNHLY, CDR2 FYNNEI. CDR3 residues: CASSSQGINEKLFF. For the CDR3, the DNA is TGTGCCAGCAGCTCACAGGGAATTAATGAAAAACTGTTTTTT.

This chain uses TRBV29-1 with TRBJ2-7, with 11 positions matching TRBD2. CDR1 and CDR2 from the germline V gene are SQVTM and ANQGSEA. This CDR3 contains 14 residues. Trimming at V came to 4 bases and at J to 2 bases, leaving 4 bases not matched to a gene. CDR3 DNA: TGCAGCGTTGGGGGACTAGCGGCCACCTACGAGCAGTACTTC. Translated, it gives CSVGGLAATYEQYF.

This clonotype has more than one count but fewer than ten. The CDR3 region has the DNA TGTGCCAGCAGCTTGGTCGGGGCCGGGACCCAGTACTTC. Protein sequence: CASSLVGAGTQYF. The chain uses TRBV5-6 and TRBJ2-5; the D gene could be TRBD1 or TRBD2 (5 bases each). Germline V CDR1 and CDR2: SGHDT, YYEEEE. V was pared by 0 bases and J by 7 bases, with 10 bases between. There are 13 residues in the CDR3.

This clonotype has just a few counts. This chain joins TRBV29-1 and TRBJ2-3, with 10 bases lining up with TRBD2. The ends lost 6 bases at V and 0 bases at J; junction bases unmatched: 6. The CDR3 totals 15 residues. The germline V gene has CDR1 SQVTM and CDR2 ANQGSEA. The CDR3 reads CSVGRTSGSTDTQYF. The DNA of the CDR3 is TGCAGCGTCGGGCGGACTAGCGGCAGCACAGATACGCAGTATTTT.

This clonotype came up a few times. The CDR3, as DNA: TGTGCCAGTAGTAGCGCCCCAACCGACACCGGGGAGCTGTTTTTT. Its protein product is CASSSAPTDTGELFF. J is TRBJ2-2 and V is TRBV19; no clear D. CDR1 LNHDA and CDR2 SQIVND come from the germline V gene (reference sequence). Trimming removed 4 bases at V and 3 bases at J, with 12 bases between. The CDR3 contains 15 residues.

This clonotype was observed many times. The V gene is TRBV29-1, the J gene TRBJ1-1; D is possibly TRBD1 (5 bases). Between the trimmed V and J ends, which lost 8 bases and 0 bases, there was a span of 19 bases. Germline V lookup: CDR1 SQVTM, CDR2 ANQGSEA. The CDR3 sequence is 15 residues long. DNA of the CDR3: TGCAGCTCCCGGGGGGGTGGGACGGTGAACACTGAAGCTTTCTTT. It is translated as CSSRGGGTVNTEAFF.

The chain has TRBV19 and TRBJ1-5; possibly TRBD1 for D (6 bases). Germline V lookup: CDR1 LNHDA, CDR2 SQIVND (reference sequence). The CDR3 consists of 17 residues. V lost 3 bases and J 0 bases, leaving 15 bases between the germline ends. CDR3 sequence: CASSIRMGAYSNQPQHF. The CDR3 region has the DNA TGTGCCAGTAGTATTCGCATGGGGGCCTATAGCAATCAGCCCCAGCATTTT.

This clonotype came up a few times. This chain joins TRBV6-6 and TRBJ2-5; TRBD1 or TRBD2 may be the D gene (5 bases each). The germline V and J ends were trimmed by 7 bases and 0 bases, with 24 bases remaining between them. Germline values: CDR1 MNHNY, CDR2 SVGAGI (reference sequence). CDR3 length equals 18 residues. Written as DNA, the CDR3 is TGTGCCAGCACCCCCCTGGTCATTACGGGGCCTTACCAAGAGACCCAGTACTTC. Protein sequence: CASTPLVITGPYQETQYF.

In this sample, this clonotype turned up many times. The CDR3 nucleotides are TGTGCCAGCAGTGACGGGCGGGGGGGTGGAGAGACCCAGTACTTC. Its translation is CASSDGRGGGETQYF. The chain links TRBV2 to TRBJ2-5, with 9 nucleotides matching TRBD2. The CDR3 loop spans 15 amino acids. Per the germline V gene, CDR1 is SNHLY and CDR2 is FYNNEI. V lost 3 bases and J lost 4; bases outside the gene matches: 6.

This clonotype was picked up a small number of times. This chain uses TRBV9 with TRBJ2-7; D unresolved. From germline, CDR1 is SGDLS and CDR2 YYNGEE. The V end lost 4 bases, the J end lost 5 bases, and 16 bases lay between the germline ends. The CDR3 spans 14 residues. The CDR3 nucleotides read TGTGCCAGCAGCCATACCTCGGCAGGCGACGAGCAGTACTTC. Its protein product is CASSHTSAGDEQYF.

V gene TRBV11-3 combines with J gene TRBJ2-1; TRBD2 aligns across 11 bases. CDR1 SGHNT and CDR2 YENEEA come from the germline V gene. The CDR3 is made up of 17 amino acids. V lost 1 base and J lost 6; bases outside the gene matches: 8. The CDR3 coding sequence is TGTGCCAGCAGCTTAGTTGGAGGACTAGCGGGTACCAATGAGCAGTTCTTC. Its translation is CASSLVGGLAGTNEQFF.

This chain uses TRBV6-6 with TRBJ1-3, with D possibly matching TRBD1 (6 bases). V was shortened by 10 bases and J by 0 bases, with 16 bases between the two germline ends. Germline lookup yields CDR1 MNHNY and CDR2 SVGAGI (reference sequence). This CDR3 is built from 15 residues. CDR3 in amino acids: CATSQGHLSGNTIYF. The CDR3 nucleotides are TGTGCCACCAGCCAGGGGCATCTCTCTGGAAACACCATATATTTT.

This chain connects TRBV13 to TRBJ1-2, with 7 bases matching TRBD1. Per the germline V gene, CDR1 is PRHDT and CDR2 is FYEKMQ (reference sequence). The length of the CDR3 is 16 residues. Trimming removed 4 bases from V and 4 bases from J; junction bases left unmatched: 12. CDR3 in amino acids: CASSSRGQLIRYGYTF. In nucleotides, the CDR3 is TGTGCCAGCAGCTCGAGGGGACAGTTGATTCGCTATGGCTACACCTTC.